These 27 T cell receptor beta chains originate from one sample sequenced in a study of Graves' ophthalmopathy and Graves' hyperthyroidism. Amplification from RNA transcripts yielded the TCR beta CDR3 regions. The authors performed first-round RT-PCR with HTBI primers and then a second-round multiplex PCR. Via MiXCR, TCRdb re-called the multiplex PCR reads, giving one row per CDR3 protein. In the table there are roughly 480,000 distinct CDR3 sequences, approximately 15% of which are singletons. Sample: blood. These receptors all stem from a woman aged 25 to 39 with Graves' ophthalmopathy.

This clonotype was observed many times. The V gene is TRBV9, the J gene TRBJ1-2; TRBD1 might be the D (5 bases). Germline CDR1 SGDLS, CDR2 YYNGEE. The CDR3 has 15 residues. V was shortened by 6 bases and J by 4 bases, with 19 bases between the two germline ends. This chain's CDR3 is CASTPGGTGLYGYTF. The CDR3 nucleotides read TGTGCCAGCACCCCAGGAGGGACGGGGCTCTATGGCTACACCTTC. Full variable domain (outside the CDR3, taken from reference TRBV9 and TRBJ1-2): DSGVTQTPKHLITATGQRVTLRCSPRSGDLSVYWYQQSLDQGLQFLIQYYNGEERAKGNILERFSAQQFPDLHSELNLSSLELGDSALYFCASTPGGTGLYGYTFGSGTRLTVV.

This clonotype was counted ten times or more. V and J are TRBV20-1 and TRBJ2-7, with 7 positions matching TRBD2. The ends lost 6 bases at V and 4 bases at J; junction bases unmatched: 15. The V gene's germline CDR1 is DFQATT and CDR2 SNEGSKA (reference sequence). The CDR3 contains 15 residues. DNA for the CDR3: TGCAGTGCGAACTTGAGGGGCGGGAGCAGGTACGAGCAGTACTTC. Protein product: CSANLRGGSRYEQYF.

This clonotype was counted many times. V usage is TRBV29-1 and J usage is TRBJ2-7; a weak D match, TRBD2 (6 bases). V lost 4 bases and J 6 bases, leaving 19 bases between the germline ends. The CDR3 spans 14 residues. The germline V gene encodes CDR1 SQVTM and CDR2 ANQGSEA. CDR3 DNA sequence: TGCAGCGTTGGTGACGAGGCTCAGGGACTCGAGCAGTACTTC. Protein product: CSVGDEAQGLEQYF.

This clonotype was found many times. This rearrangement joins TRBV7-2 to TRBJ2-5; weak D call: TRBD2 (5 bases). The CDR3 has 12 residues. CDR1 is SGHTA, CDR2 FQGNSA, per germline. V was shortened by 3 bases and J by 7 bases, with 9 bases between the two germline ends. The CDR3: CASSLDLGTQYF. The CDR3 DNA reads as TGTGCCAGCAGCTTGGACTTGGGGACCCAGTACTTC.

This clonotype was counted ten times or more. V and J are TRBV28 and TRBJ1-1; D is perhaps TRBD1 (6 bases). V dropped 5 bases and J dropped 11 bases, with 9 bases sitting between them. This CDR3 is 10 amino acids long. CDR1 and CDR2 from the germline V gene are MDHEN and SYDVKM. CDR3 bases: TGTGCCAGCAGTGGCCAGGGGGCTTTCTTT. Translated: CASSGQGAFF.

This clonotype was found many times. The chain carries TRBV6-5 and TRBJ1-2, with D hard to call. The germline gives CDR1 MNHEY, CDR2 SVGAGI. The CDR3 has 12 amino acids. The V end was cut by 8 bases, the J end by 1 base, with 8 bases between. CDR3 region: CASGTLNYGYTF. Written as DNA, the CDR3 is TGTGCCAGCGGAACCCTTAACTATGGCTACACCTTC.

This clonotype was found many times. The chain is built from TRBV7-2 and TRBJ1-1; possibly TRBD1 for D (6 bases). The V and J ends lost 1 base and 5 bases respectively, with 14 bases between them. CDR3 size: 15 residues. In germline, CDR1 is SGHTA, CDR2 FQGNSA. CDR3 DNA: TGTGCCAGCAGCTTAGTGGGACACCGAGGGACTGAAGCTTTCTTT. The encoded protein is CASSLVGHRGTEAFF.

As for this clonotype: This could be a read error, since a much larger clone is one nucleotide away. The rearrangement uses TRBV20-1 and TRBJ1-5; 7 bases agree with TRBD1. Germline loops: CDR1 DFQATT, CDR2 SNEGSKA (reference sequence). The CDR3 runs to 14 residues. The CDR3 DNA reads TGCAGTGCTAGAGAGTGGACAGGTAATCAGCCCCAGCGTTTT. Translation gives CSAREWTGNQPQRF.

This clonotype was picked up many times. The V and J genes are TRBV12-3 or TRBV12-4 and TRBJ2-2; 11 nucleotides match TRBD2. Unmatched junction bases numbered 11, after V lost 5 bases and J lost 9 bases. The CDR3 consists of 16 residues. CDR3 DNA sequence: TGTGCCAGCAGTCCCTCTAGCGGGGGGACCTTGAGGGAGCTGTTTTTT. Protein product: CASSPSSGGTLRELFF.

This clonotype was detected ten times or more. The chain joins TRBV19 to TRBJ1-1; possibly TRBD1 for D (5 bases). The germline gives CDR1 LNHDA, CDR2 SQIVND (reference sequence). The CDR3 length is 13 residues. The V end lost 6 bases, the J end lost 0 bases, and 8 bases lay between the germline ends. The CDR3, as DNA: TGTGCCAGTAGGGGCAGGGTGAACACTGAAGCTTTCTTT. This sequence encodes CASRGRVNTEAFF.

In its sample, this clonotype was seen a few times. CDR3 region: CASSLGLAGGHGELFF. The DNA of the CDR3 is TGTGCCAGCAGCCTCGGACTAGCGGGAGGTCACGGGGAGCTGTTTTTT. The chain couples TRBV3-1 to TRBJ2-2; 14 bases line up with TRBD2. The germline V gene encodes CDR1 LGHDT and CDR2 YNNKEL (reference sequence). CDR3 length equals 16 residues. Unmatched junction bases numbered 5, after V lost 4 bases and J lost 7 bases.

There are many counts of this clonotype. This chain connects TRBV12-3 or TRBV12-4 to TRBJ1-1; a weak D match, TRBD1 (5 bases). V lost 8 bases and J 0 bases, leaving 13 bases between the germline ends. There are 14 residues in the CDR3. CDR3 sequence (DNA): TGTGCCAGCGCTCGCGGGGCTCTGAACACTGAAGCTTTCTTT. The encoded protein is CASARGALNTEAFF.

This clonotype was picked up many times. The gene calls are TRBV12-3 or TRBV12-4 and TRBJ2-7; D is perhaps TRBD1 (6 bases). CDR3 size: 14 residues. V was pared by 4 bases and J by 6 bases, with 16 bases between. The CDR3 reads CASSSDLQGGEQYF. The CDR3 nucleotides are TGTGCCAGCAGTTCAGACCTACAGGGCGGCGAGCAGTACTTC.

Many counts were recorded for this clonotype. The J gene is TRBJ1-1, the V gene TRBV18; D unresolved. CDR1 is KGHSH and CDR2 is LQKENI in the germline V gene. The CDR3 loop spans 13 amino acids. Trimming pared 3 bases from V and 2 bases from J, leaving 7 bases between. The CDR3, as DNA: TGTGCCAGCTCACCCGATCAAAACACTGAAGCTTTCTTT. This sequence encodes CASSPDQNTEAFF.

In the case of this clonotype: A read error may be the cause here, since a much bigger clone is one base away. The chain carries TRBV18 and TRBJ1-2, with no clear D. This CDR3 region has 14 residues. Germline values: CDR1 KGHSH, CDR2 LQKENI. CDR3 DNA sequence: TGTACCAGCTCACCAGATGACCTGGGGTATGGCTACACCTTC. Its translation is CTSSPDDLGYGYTF.

The rearrangement joins TRBV27 to TRBJ1-1, with no clear D. This CDR3 region has 15 residues. V lost 1 base, J lost 8 bases, and 17 bases lay in between. CDR1 is MNHEY and CDR2 is SMNVEV in the germline V gene (reference sequence). CDR3 sequence (DNA): TGTGCCAGCAGTTTATTAGCCAGCCCGGTTTTCGAAGCTTTCTTT. Translated: CASSLLASPVFEAFF.

This clonotype was counted at least ten times. A much bigger clone sits one base away, suggesting this may be a read error. This sequence joins TRBV6-1 and TRBJ2-2; D gene uncertain. This CDR3 comprises 11 residues. Germline CDR1 is MNHNS and CDR2 is SASEGT. Trimming left V 5 bases short and J 7 bases short, with 5 bases between. CDR3 DNA: TGTGCCAGCAGTCATCACGGGGAGCTGTTTTTT. It is translated as CASSHHGELFF.

The genes are TRBV6-5 and TRBJ2-5; 12 nucleotides line up with TRBD2. CDR3 length equals 17 residues. Germline CDR1 and CDR2: MNHEY and SVGAGI. Trimming at V came to 4 bases and at J to 4 bases, leaving 10 bases not matched to a gene. For the CDR3, the DNA is TGTGCCAGCAGTTCGATACTCGAGACTAGCGGGGGAGAGACCCAGTACTTC. Protein product: CASSSILETSGGETQYF.

This clonotype was observed many times. The V gene is TRBV2, the J gene TRBJ1-2; no firm D call. V lost 2 bases and J 0 bases, leaving 7 bases between the germline ends. There are 14 residues in the CDR3. Per germline, CDR1 SNHLY and CDR2 FYNNEI. Here the CDR3 reads CASSEYRANYGYTF. CDR3 DNA sequence: TGTGCCAGCAGTGAATACCGAGCTAACTATGGCTACACCTTC.

This clonotype was detected ten times or more. The chain joins TRBV7-2 to TRBJ1-1, with D possibly TRBD1 on 6 matching bases. Germline V gene lookup returns CDR1 SGHTA and CDR2 FQGNSA. The CDR3 is made up of 13 amino acids. Trimming pared 5 bases from V and 4 bases from J, leaving 11 bases between. CDR3: CASSRRGGTEAFF. In DNA, the CDR3 is TGTGCCAGCAGCAGACGAGGGGGCACTGAAGCTTTCTTT.

In this sample, this clonotype turned up many times. The V call is TRBV27, the J call TRBJ1-5, with D tentatively TRBD1 (6 bases). The CDR3 contains 14 residues. The V end lost 3 bases, the J end lost 6 bases, and 12 bases lay between the germline ends. CDR1 and CDR2 from the germline V gene are MNHEY and SMNVEV (reference sequence). The CDR3 spells CASSFGRGGQPQHF. CDR3 nucleotide sequence: TGTGCCAGCAGTTTCGGCAGGGGTGGTCAGCCCCAGCATTTT.

This clonotype was seen repeatedly, ten times or more. The V gene is TRBV24-1, the J gene TRBJ1-2; D gene ambiguous. V was cut by 1 base and J by 7 bases, with 3 bases left in between. This CDR3 has 11 residues. The germline V gene has CDR1 KGHDR and CDR2 SFDVKD. CDR3 nucleotides: TGTGCCACCAGTGATTTTGGTGGCTACACCTTC. Translated, it gives CATSDFGGYTF.

The sample holds many counts of this clonotype. The chain uses TRBV6-1 and TRBJ1-2, with a possible D match to TRBD1 (5 bases). The CDR3 totals 14 residues. The V gene lost 2 bases and the J gene lost 8 bases, with 15 bases spanning the gap. The germline V gene encodes CDR1 MNHNS and CDR2 SASEGT. The CDR3 protein is CASSESAGLRGYTF. As DNA, the CDR3 is TGTGCCAGCAGTGAAAGCGCAGGGTTAAGGGGCTACACCTTC.

This clonotype came up many times. The chain employs TRBV29-1 and TRBJ1-2; D perhaps matches TRBD1 (5 bases). CDR3 length: 13 residues. With 0 bases removed from V and 8 bases from J, the gap between germline ends came to 13 bases. Germline V gene lookup returns CDR1 SQVTM and CDR2 ANQGSEA. The CDR3 here is CSVEEMRGGGYTF. The CDR3 DNA reads as TGCAGCGTTGAAGAAATGAGGGGTGGAGGCTACACCTTC.

The V gene is TRBV6-1, the J gene TRBJ2-5; D is possibly TRBD1 or TRBD2 (6 bases each). This CDR3 has 15 amino acids. V was trimmed by 1 base and J by 5 bases, leaving 14 bases between them. Germline V CDR1 and CDR2: MNHNS, SASEGT. CDR3 loop: CASSEGSWGAETQYF. CDR3 nucleotides: TGTGCCAGCAGTGAAGGTAGCTGGGGGGCGGAGACCCAGTACTTC.

As to this clonotype: The CDR3 does not close with the conserved phenylalanine or tryptophan, likely indicating a read error. The DNA is omitted, as the CDR3 cannot be located on it reliably, and the CDR3 follows TCRdb's listing. J is TRBJ2-7 and V is TRBV27. The CDR3 numbers 13 amino acids, ends counted. Germline CDR1 reads MNHEY; CDR2 reads SMNVEV (reference sequence). The chain's CDR3 is CASSFRISYEQCY.

This clonotype was found many times. This chain uses TRBV6-1 with TRBJ2-4; no clear D. V was trimmed by 1 base and J by 4 bases, leaving 5 bases between them. CDR3 length: 13 amino acids. CDR1 MNHNS and CDR2 SASEGT come from the germline V gene. CDR3 sequence (DNA): TGTGCCAGCAGTGAAGTTCAGAAAAACATTCAGTACTTC. Its translation is CASSEVQKNIQYF.